This TCR beta chain originates from a study of tumor-infiltrating lymphocytes in primary liver carcinoma. The researchers produced TCR beta cDNA from 400 to 650 ng total RNA with a constant-region primer. TCR beta libraries came from three nested multiplex PCR rounds using slightly modified ARM-PCR. TRBV1-TRBV30 forward primers and a C-beta reverse primer were used in the first two PCR rounds, which each ran for approximately 9 cycles. Each CDR3 protein is one row after TCRdb ran MiXCR on the multiplex PCR reads. The sample includes 20,000 to 25,000 distinct CDR3 sequences, 80% of them seen just once. As regards this clonotype: Antigen specificity is unknown. It may be a read error: a sequence one base away is much more abundant.

From roughly 21-30 mg of unsorted bulk tissue, DNA and RNA were co-extracted together. Over 80% of the cells were viable tumor cells in every tumor sample. Study-level findings and limits: Top clones occupying all five tumor regions numbered only about 8-25%.

Germline V gene sequence: CDR1 GTSNPN, CDR2 SVGIG (reference sequence). The CDR3 loop spans 13 amino acids. The chain uses TRBV30 and TRBJ1-5; D is perhaps TRBD1 (6 bases). The clonotype originates from a woman aged 25 to 39 with primary liver carcinoma and hepatitis B virus infection. Sequencing was carried out using liver tumor tissue from sampling region 2. Subset reported: tumor region T2, inferior pole. The DNA of the CDR3 is TGTGTCTGGAATCCAGGGGCGGGAGGGCCCCAGCATTTT. Translation gives CVWNPGAGGPQHF.